One and the same sample provided the 32 T cell receptor beta chains below, sequenced in a study of shared clonotypes between healthy human individuals. The table came from immunoSEQ multiplex PCR; TCRdb's copy has only in-frame clones and leaves some out. The table shows 600,000 to 800,000 clones, with around 77% occurring only once. The sequenced sample consisted of memory CD4+ T cells sorted from blood. The sample's subset: CD45RA-negative fraction. These receptors were collected from a woman aged 25 to 45 in good health.

The V call is TRBV27, the J call TRBJ2-2, with D possibly matching TRBD2 (6 bases). Germline V gene lookup returns CDR1 MNHEY and CDR2 SMNVEV (reference sequence). The germline V and J ends were trimmed by 7 bases and 6 bases, with 12 bases remaining between them. The CDR3 totals 13 residues. The CDR3 region is CASTMGGAGELFF. Written as DNA, the CDR3 is TGTGCCAGCACCATGGGCGGGGCCGGGGAGCTGTTTTTT.

The CDR3 DNA is TGTGCCAGCTCACCCTCCCTCGCCTACGAGCAGTACTTC. Translating gives CASSPSLAYEQYF. This chain links TRBV18 with TRBJ2-7; no definite D call. The V and J ends lost 3 bases and 2 bases respectively, with 8 bases between them. The CDR3 spans 13 residues. CDR1 KGHSH and CDR2 LQKENI come from the germline V gene. The whole variable domain, filled in from reference TRBV18 and TRBJ2-7, reads NAGVMQNPRHLVRRRGQEARLRCSPMKGHSHVYWYRQLPEEGLKFMVYLQKENIIDESGMPKERFSAEFPKEGPSILRIQQVVRGDSAAYFCASSPSLAYEQYFGPGTRLTVT.

The sample holds a few counts of this clone. In the same sample, other DNA sequences code for this CDR3. The J gene is TRBJ1-1, the V gene TRBV7-3; TRBD1 matches 8 bases. V lost 5 bases to trimming and J lost 4 bases; unmatched junction nucleotides: 3. The CDR3 length is 13 residues. The germline gives CDR1 SGHTA, CDR2 FQGTGA. CDR3 in DNA: TGTGCCAGCAGCCTCGGACAGGGCACTGAAGCTTTCTTT. Its protein product is CASSLGQGTEAFF.

The chain recombines TRBV28 with TRBJ1-1; unclear D gene. Germline CDR1 and CDR2: MDHEN and SYDVKM. V shed 8 bases and J shed 5 bases, with 12 bases lying between them. The CDR3 has 12 amino acids. The DNA for the CDR3 is TGTGCCAGCCGTTCGACGGGGACTGAAGCTTTCTTT. It codes for CASRSTGTEAFF.

This chain uses TRBV5-1 with TRBJ2-7, with 8 bases fitting TRBD1. V lost 3 bases, J lost 1 base, and 3 bases stayed unmatched. Germline-derived CDR1 and CDR2 are SGHRS and YFSETQ. CDR3 length: 14 amino acids. The CDR3, as DNA: TGCGCCAGCAGCTGGACAGGGAAATCCTACGAGCAGTACTTC. It encodes CASSWTGKSYEQYF.

J is TRBJ2-5 and V is TRBV27; TRBD1 matches at 9 bases. The CDR3 has 16 amino acids. Germline trimming cut 2 bases from V and 4 bases from J; bases unmatched to any gene: 8. CDR1 and CDR2 from the germline V gene are MNHEY and SMNVEV (reference sequence). The CDR3 loop is CASSLKNRGRRETQYF. The CDR3 coding sequence is TGTGCCAGCAGTTTAAAGAACAGGGGGCGTCGAGAGACCCAGTACTTC.

V and J are TRBV30 and TRBJ1-6; D unresolved. Trimming pared 0 bases from V and 11 bases from J, leaving 14 bases between. Germline V gives CDR1 GTSNPN, CDR2 SVGIG (reference sequence). The CDR3 contains 14 residues. The CDR3 bases are TGTGCCTGGAGTGTACCGGGATCAAGGGCACCCCTCCACTTT. It specifies CAWSVPGSRAPLHF.

This sequence joins TRBV28 and TRBJ2-2, with D unclear. There are 16 residues in the CDR3. Germline values: CDR1 MDHEN, CDR2 SYDVKM. The V end was cut by 6 bases, the J end by 1 base, with 15 bases between. This CDR3 reads CASSSIATGNTGELFF. DNA of the CDR3: TGTGCCAGCAGCTCTATTGCGACGGGGAACACCGGGGAGCTGTTTTTT.

The rearrangement links TRBV6-1 to TRBJ2-7; possibly TRBD1 for D (6 bases). CDR3 length: 12 residues. Per germline, CDR1 MNHNS and CDR2 SASEGT. The V and J ends lost 8 bases and 3 bases respectively, with 11 bases between them. This CDR3 reads CASSTGYYEQYF. In DNA form, the CDR3 reads TGTGCCAGCTCGACAGGCTACTACGAGCAGTACTTC.

This sequence joins TRBV5-1 and TRBJ1-2; D is unclear. Trimming took off 5 bases at V and 3 bases at J, with 14 bases between the two ends. CDR1 is SGHRS and CDR2 is YFSETQ in the germline V gene. CDR3 length: 14 amino acids. CDR3 region: CASRTPGRDYGYTF. CDR3 sequence (DNA): TGCGCCAGCAGAACCCCCGGACGGGACTATGGCTACACCTTC.

V is TRBV1 and J is TRBJ2-1; the D call of TRBD1 is as the table states it, not checked on the DNA. TRBV1 is labeled a pseudogene. This CDR3 spans 12 amino acids. This chain's CDR3 is CTGGQGYNEQFF. CDR3 coding DNA: TGCACCGGGGGACAGGGCTACAATGAGCAGTTCTTC.

This clone was seen just once. The chain has TRBV2 and TRBJ1-5; D possibly corresponds to TRBD1 (6 bases). CDR1 is SNHLY, CDR2 FYNNEI, per germline. This CDR3 region has 15 residues. Trimming stripped 8 bases from V and 6 bases from J, with 20 bases between. CDR3 DNA: TGTGCCAGCTCTCGCCGGGGGGCGCAGATTCAGCCCCAGCATTTT. Its translation: CASSRRGAQIQPQHF.

The sample holds a few counts of this clone. Here the CDR3 DNA reads TGTGCCAGCAGTGAAGGGACAGGGCGGGTGCAGCCCCAGCATTTT. Protein product: CASSEGTGRVQPQHF. The genes are TRBV6-1 and TRBJ1-5, with 8 bases identical to TRBD1. This CDR3 has 15 residues. Germline V gene lookup returns CDR1 MNHNS and CDR2 SASEGT. V trimming: 1 base; J trimming: 7 bases; junction bases outside the gene matches: 6.

The genes are TRBV6-4 and TRBJ1-4, with D possibly matching TRBD1 (6 bases). The CDR3 spans 14 residues. V lost 8 bases and J 8 bases, leaving 18 bases between the germline ends. Germline loops: CDR1 MRHNA, CDR2 SNTAGT. CDR3 sequence (DNA): TGTGCCAGCCTCTCCGGGGGGGCACGGGAAAAACTGTTTTTT. This sequence encodes CASLSGGAREKLFF.

The CDR3 DNA sequence: TGTGCCAGCAGCGCACAGGGGGCGGACATTCAGTACTTC. It codes for CASSAQGADIQYF. The V call is TRBV7-9, the J call TRBJ2-4; TRBD1 aligns across 9 bases. V was clipped by 5 bases and J by 8 bases; unmatched bases: 4. This CDR3 is 13 amino acids long. Germline V lookup: CDR1 SEHNR, CDR2 FQNEAQ (reference sequence).

This clone was counted only a few times. The CDR3 sequence is CASSWAGTGKTNTEAFF. CDR3 coding DNA: TGTGCCAGCAGCTGGGCCGGGACAGGGAAGACGAACACTGAAGCTTTCTTT. The chain links TRBV7-2 to TRBJ1-1, with 9 bases identical to TRBD1. The ends lost 4 bases at V and 1 base at J; junction bases unmatched: 10. Germline V gene sequence: CDR1 SGHTA, CDR2 FQGNSA. The CDR3 is 17 amino acids.

The gene calls are TRBV7-5 and TRBJ2-2; TRBD1 is taken as the D call from the table, unchecked against the DNA. TRBV7-5 is recorded as a pseudogene. The CDR3 sequence is 15 residues long. DNA for the CDR3: TGTGTCAGAAGCTTAGGCCAGGGGAGCCCCGGGGAGCTGTTTTTT. This sequence encodes CVRSLGQGSPGELFF.

This rearrangement joins TRBV18 to TRBJ1-2; D gene uncertain. The V end was cut by 6 bases, the J end by 3 bases, with 14 bases between. This CDR3 contains 14 residues. Germline lookup yields CDR1 KGHSH and CDR2 LQKENI. CDR3 sequence reads: CASSPSESYYGYTF. The CDR3 DNA sequence: TGTGCCAGCTCCCCCTCGGAGAGTTACTATGGCTACACCTTC.

This clone appeared a few times. Other DNA sequences in the same sample also yield this CDR3. The V call is TRBV5-1, the J call TRBJ1-4; D not certain. The CDR3 length is 14 residues. In germline, CDR1 is SGHRS, CDR2 YFSETQ. Trimming shortened V by 0 bases and J by 2 bases, and 5 bases separated the two germline ends. CDR3 bases: TGCGCCAGCAGCTTGGGGGTGACTAATGAAAAACTGTTTTTT. This encodes CASSLGVTNEKLFF. The full variable domain, completed using reference TRBV5-1 and TRBJ1-4, is KAGVTQTPRYLIKTRGQQVTLSCSPISGHRSVSWYQQTPGQGLQFLFEYFSETQRNKGNFPGRFSGRQFSNSRSEMNVSTLELGDSALYLCASSLGVTNEKLFFGSGTQLSVL.

There are a few counts of this clone. The V call is TRBV5-1, the J call TRBJ2-7, with D possibly matching TRBD2 (6 bases). The CDR3 has 17 amino acids. V lost 0 bases and J 2 bases, leaving 18 bases between the germline ends. Germline assignment: CDR1 SGHRS and CDR2 YFSETQ. The CDR3 nucleotides are TGCGCCAGCAGCTTGGTTTGGTCCCGGACGGGAGCCTACGAGCAGTACTTC. Residues: CASSLVWSRTGAYEQYF.

Of note for this clone: Other nucleotide sequences from this sample produce the same CDR3. The rearrangement uses TRBV5-1 and TRBJ1-5; D not resolved. Looked up from germline, CDR1 is SGHRS and CDR2 is YFSETQ. This CDR3 has 14 residues. Between the trimmed V and J ends, which lost 5 bases and 4 bases, there was a span of 13 bases. This CDR3 reads CASSLGEGNQPQHF. In nucleotides, the CDR3 is TGCGCCAGCAGTCTGGGCGAGGGTAATCAGCCCCAGCATTTT.

In its sample, this clone was seen a few times. The chain uses TRBV27 and TRBJ2-7; 10 nucleotides match TRBD2. The trim removed 5 bases at V and 1 base at J, leaving 11 bases unmatched. The CDR3 runs to 17 residues. Germline lookup yields CDR1 MNHEY and CDR2 SMNVEV (reference sequence). The CDR3 sequence is CASSRRAGTSASYEQYF. CDR3 in DNA: TGTGCCAGCAGTCGACGAGCCGGGACTAGCGCTTCCTACGAGCAGTACTTC.

This clone was picked up a small number of times. This same CDR3 is encoded by further DNA sequences in the sample. The chain links TRBV2 to TRBJ2-5; possibly TRBD1 for D (5 bases). This CDR3 region has 13 residues. Germline assignment: CDR1 SNHLY and CDR2 FYNNEI. Trimming removed 3 bases from V and 3 bases from J, with 8 bases in between. The CDR3 region has the DNA TGTGCCAGCAGTGAGGCACAGGAAGAGACCCAGTACTTC. Its translation is CASSEAQEETQYF.

The chain couples TRBV5-1 to TRBJ1-1, with D possibly matching TRBD1 (6 bases). Trimming left V 5 bases short and J 6 bases short, with 23 bases between. This CDR3 contains 16 residues. Per germline, CDR1 SGHRS and CDR2 YFSETQ. CDR3 sequence (DNA): TGCGCCAGCAGAGAGGACAGATACCTTAGGGTCTCTGAAGCTTTCTTT. Translating gives CASREDRYLRVSEAFF.

J is TRBJ2-2 and V is TRBV11-2, with D unclear. The CDR3 length is 14 residues. The V end lost 4 bases, the J end lost 8 bases, and 14 bases lay between the germline ends. Germline CDR1 SGHAT, CDR2 FQNNGV. Written as DNA, the CDR3 is TGTGCCAGCAGCTCGAACCCTTCAGTGGGGGAGCTGTTTTTT. It yields the protein CASSSNPSVGELFF.

The chain has TRBV28 and TRBJ1-2; no clear D. Trimming pared 6 bases from V and 2 bases from J, leaving 7 bases between. Germline assignment: CDR1 MDHEN and CDR2 SYDVKM. The CDR3 totals 12 residues. CDR3 DNA: TGTGCCAGCAGGGACCGGAACTATGGCTACACCTTC. Translated: CASRDRNYGYTF.

This clone was seen only once. This rearrangement joins TRBV10-3 to TRBJ2-3; D is uncertain. The CDR3 sequence is 14 residues long. Trimming removed 2 bases from V and 2 bases from J, with 8 bases in between. CDR1 is ENHRY, CDR2 SYGVKD, per germline. CDR3 DNA: TGTGCCATCAGTGAGCCAGAGACCACAGATACGCAGTATTTT. Translated: CAISEPETTDTQYF.

The chain joins TRBV23-1 to TRBJ1-5; D might be TRBD1 (5 bases). TRBV23-1 is filed as an ORF, its function uncertain. The length of the CDR3 is 14 residues. The V and J ends lost 7 bases and 4 bases respectively, with 14 bases between them. The CDR3 reads CASTGADPNQPQHF. The DNA of the CDR3 is TGCGCCAGCACCGGGGCGGACCCTAATCAGCCCCAGCATTTT.

The chain uses TRBV5-1 and TRBJ2-7, with 15 bases lining up with TRBD2. The ends lost 5 bases at V and 13 bases at J; junction bases unmatched: 25. In germline, CDR1 is SGHRS, CDR2 YFSETQ. The length of the CDR3 is 19 residues. The CDR3: CASSSAPGQGLAGGSRSYF. In DNA form, the CDR3 reads TGCGCCAGCAGTTCGGCCCCGGGACAGGGACTAGCGGGAGGCTCCCGATCTTACTTC.

A few counts support this clone. It is unclear where the CDR3 begins or ends on the DNA, so no DNA is shown, and the CDR3 is as TCRdb lists it. The genes are TRBV6-6 and TRBJ2-7; the table's TRBD1 call for D was not verified on the DNA. The CDR3 comprises 14 residues, both ends counted. Germline CDR1 MNHNY, CDR2 SVGAGI (reference sequence). This CDR3 reads CASSTSDRNHEQYF.

The gene calls are TRBV28 and TRBJ1-1; the D is unclear. V lost 10 bases and J lost 6, with 12 bases in between. CDR1 and CDR2 from the germline V gene are MDHEN and SYDVKM. The CDR3 runs to 11 residues. CDR3 in amino acids: CATNGRAEAFF. CDR3 nucleotides: TGTGCCACAAACGGGAGAGCTGAAGCTTTCTTT.

The chain couples TRBV19 to TRBJ2-5, with 8 bases lining up with TRBD2. CDR1 LNHDA and CDR2 SQIVND come from the germline V gene (reference sequence). The CDR3 extends over 15 amino acids. Trimming cost V 3 bases and J 2 bases; bases outside gene matches: 5. CDR3 sequence reads: CASSIREGVQETQYF. The DNA for the CDR3 is TGTGCCAGTAGTATCCGGGAGGGGGTACAAGAGACCCAGTACTTC.